This record covers a single T cell receptor (beta chain). Its antigen is not known. Each patient's relapse followed autologous stem cell transplantation, and brentuximab vedotin exposure varied. Best outcomes ranged across complete response, partial response and progressive disease. The germline gives CDR1 SGHTA, CDR2 FQGTGA. V gave up 5 bases and J gave up 1 base; unmatched junction bases: 3. The CDR3 loop spans 15 amino acids. These data originate in a study of PD-1 blockade in classical Hodgkin lymphoma. Study findings and constraints: Significantly greater TCR diversity emerged by C4D1 in CD4+ cells but not CD8+ cells.

Produced via immunoSEQ multiplex PCR; TCRdb's table is partial and in-frame only. Here the sample spans 150,000 or so clones, about 78% being singletons. This TCR derives from a human donor with classical Hodgkin lymphoma. This sample comprised peripheral blood mononuclear cells (PBMCs), obtained before the second cycle of nivolumab. The chain carries TRBV7-3 and TRBJ2-2; 8 bases are shared with TRBD2. This chain's CDR3 is CASSAGLGNTGELFF. For the CDR3, the DNA is TGTGCCAGCAGCGCGGGACTAGGGAACACCGGGGAGCTGTTTTTT.